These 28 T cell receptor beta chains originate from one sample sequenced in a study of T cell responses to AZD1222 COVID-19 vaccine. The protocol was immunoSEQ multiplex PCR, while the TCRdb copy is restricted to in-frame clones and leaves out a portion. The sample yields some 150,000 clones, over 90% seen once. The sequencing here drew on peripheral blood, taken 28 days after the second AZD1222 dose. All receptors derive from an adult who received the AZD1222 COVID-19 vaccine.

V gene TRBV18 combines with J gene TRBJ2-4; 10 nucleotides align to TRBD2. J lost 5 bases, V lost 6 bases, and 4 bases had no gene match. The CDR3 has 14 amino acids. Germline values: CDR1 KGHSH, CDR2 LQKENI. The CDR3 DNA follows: TGTGCCAGCTCCCTAGCGGGGGCCGAAAACATTCAGTACTTC. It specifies CASSLAGAENIQYF.

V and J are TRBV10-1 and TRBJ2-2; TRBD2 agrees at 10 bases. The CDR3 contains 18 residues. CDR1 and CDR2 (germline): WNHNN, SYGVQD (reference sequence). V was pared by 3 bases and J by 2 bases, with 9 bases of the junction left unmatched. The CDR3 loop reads CASSEGRLAGDNTGELFF. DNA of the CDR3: TGCGCCAGCAGTGAAGGGCGGCTAGCGGGAGATAACACCGGGGAGCTGTTTTTT.

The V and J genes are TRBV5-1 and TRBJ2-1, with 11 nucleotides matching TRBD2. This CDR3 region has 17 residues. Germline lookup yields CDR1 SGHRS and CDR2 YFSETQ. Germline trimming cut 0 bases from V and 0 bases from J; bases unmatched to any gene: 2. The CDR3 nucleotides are TGCGCCAGCAGCTTGGCTACTAGCGGGGGCTCCTACAATGAGCAGTTCTTC. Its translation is CASSLATSGGSYNEQFF.

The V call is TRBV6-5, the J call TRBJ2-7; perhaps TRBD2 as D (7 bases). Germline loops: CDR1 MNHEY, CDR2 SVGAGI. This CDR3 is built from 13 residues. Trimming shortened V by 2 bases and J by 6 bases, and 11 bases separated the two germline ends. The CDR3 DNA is TGTGCCAGCAGTTACCTCGCGGGGGCCGAGCAGTACTTC. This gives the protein CASSYLAGAEQYF.

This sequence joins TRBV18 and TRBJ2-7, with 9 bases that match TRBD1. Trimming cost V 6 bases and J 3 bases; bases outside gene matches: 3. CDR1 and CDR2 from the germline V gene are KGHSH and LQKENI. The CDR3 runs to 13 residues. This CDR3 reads CASSDRGVYEQYF. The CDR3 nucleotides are TGTGCCAGCTCGGACAGGGGCGTCTACGAGCAGTACTTC.

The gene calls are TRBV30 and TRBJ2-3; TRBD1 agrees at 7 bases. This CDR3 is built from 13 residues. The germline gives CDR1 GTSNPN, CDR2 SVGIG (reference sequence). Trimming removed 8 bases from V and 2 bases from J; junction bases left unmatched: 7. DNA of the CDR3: TGTGCCGGACAGGCTTCCAACACAGATACGCAGTATTTT. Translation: CAGQASNTDTQYF.

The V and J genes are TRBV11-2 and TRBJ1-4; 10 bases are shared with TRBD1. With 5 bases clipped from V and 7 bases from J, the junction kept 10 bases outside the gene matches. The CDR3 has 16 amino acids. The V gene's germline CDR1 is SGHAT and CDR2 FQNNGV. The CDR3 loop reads CASSPRTGGGGEKLFF. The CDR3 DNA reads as TGTGCCAGCAGCCCCCGGACAGGGGGAGGAGGTGAAAAACTGTTTTTT.

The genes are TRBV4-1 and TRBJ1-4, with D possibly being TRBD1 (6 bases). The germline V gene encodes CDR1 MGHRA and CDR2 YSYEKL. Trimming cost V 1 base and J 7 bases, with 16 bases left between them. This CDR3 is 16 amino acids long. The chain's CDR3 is CASSQAINRDGEKLFF. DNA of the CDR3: TGCGCCAGCAGCCAAGCAATAAACAGGGATGGTGAAAAACTGTTTTTT.

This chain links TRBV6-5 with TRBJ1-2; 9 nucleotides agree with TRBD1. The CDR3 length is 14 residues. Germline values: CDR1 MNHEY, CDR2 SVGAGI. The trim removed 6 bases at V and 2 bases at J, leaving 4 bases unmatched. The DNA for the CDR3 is TGTGCCAGCAGAGGGACAGGGAAAAACTATGGCTACACCTTC. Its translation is CASRGTGKNYGYTF.

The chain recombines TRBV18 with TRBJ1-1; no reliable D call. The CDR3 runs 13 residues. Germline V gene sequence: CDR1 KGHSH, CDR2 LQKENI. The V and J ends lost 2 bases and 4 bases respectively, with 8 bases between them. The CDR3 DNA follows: TGTGCCAGCTCACCATCATCGGGCACTGAAGCTTTCTTT. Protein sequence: CASSPSSGTEAFF.

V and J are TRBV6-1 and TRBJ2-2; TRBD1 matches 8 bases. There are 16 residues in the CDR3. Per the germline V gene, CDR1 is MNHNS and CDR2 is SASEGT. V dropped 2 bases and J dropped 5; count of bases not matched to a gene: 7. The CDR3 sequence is CASSEWTGYRTGELFF. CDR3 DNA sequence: TGTGCCAGCAGTGAATGGACAGGGTATAGGACCGGGGAGCTGTTTTTT.

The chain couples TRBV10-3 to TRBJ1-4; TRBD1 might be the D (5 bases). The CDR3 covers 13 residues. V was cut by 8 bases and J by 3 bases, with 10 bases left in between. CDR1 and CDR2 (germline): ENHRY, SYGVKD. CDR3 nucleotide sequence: TGTGCCATCGCCGGGGCTCCTAATGAAAAACTGTTTTTT. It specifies CAIAGAPNEKLFF.

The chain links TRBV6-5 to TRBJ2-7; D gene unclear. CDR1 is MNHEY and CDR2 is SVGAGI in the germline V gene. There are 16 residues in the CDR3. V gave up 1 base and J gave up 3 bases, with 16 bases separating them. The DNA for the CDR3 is TGTGCCAGCAGTTACTTTCTAGGCCCGAACCGCTACGAGCAGTACTTC. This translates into CASSYFLGPNRYEQYF.

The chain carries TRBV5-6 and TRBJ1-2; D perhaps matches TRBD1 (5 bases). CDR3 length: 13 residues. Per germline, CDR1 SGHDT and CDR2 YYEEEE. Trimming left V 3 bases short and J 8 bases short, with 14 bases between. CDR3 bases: TGTGCCAGCAGCTGGTATGACAGAGACGGCTACACCTTC. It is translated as CASSWYDRDGYTF.

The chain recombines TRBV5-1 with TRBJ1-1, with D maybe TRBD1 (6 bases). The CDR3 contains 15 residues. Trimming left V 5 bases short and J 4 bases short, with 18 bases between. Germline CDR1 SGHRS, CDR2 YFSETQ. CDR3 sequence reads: CASRTTGRSSTEAFF. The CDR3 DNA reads TGCGCCAGCAGAACTACAGGGAGATCGAGCACTGAAGCTTTCTTT.

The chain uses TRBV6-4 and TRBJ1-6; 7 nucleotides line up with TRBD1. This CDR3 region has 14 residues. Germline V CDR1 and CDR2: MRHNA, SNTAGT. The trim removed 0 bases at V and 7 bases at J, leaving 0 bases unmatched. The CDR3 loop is CASSDSGGNSPLHF. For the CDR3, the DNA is TGTGCCAGCAGTGACTCAGGGGGCAATTCACCCCTCCACTTT.

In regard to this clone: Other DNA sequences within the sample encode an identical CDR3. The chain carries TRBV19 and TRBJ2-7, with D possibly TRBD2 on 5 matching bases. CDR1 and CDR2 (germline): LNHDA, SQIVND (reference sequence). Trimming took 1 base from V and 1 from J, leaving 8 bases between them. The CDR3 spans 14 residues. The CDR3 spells CASSIAGGSYEQYF. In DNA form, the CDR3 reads TGTGCCAGTAGTATAGCTGGAGGTTCCTACGAGCAGTACTTC.

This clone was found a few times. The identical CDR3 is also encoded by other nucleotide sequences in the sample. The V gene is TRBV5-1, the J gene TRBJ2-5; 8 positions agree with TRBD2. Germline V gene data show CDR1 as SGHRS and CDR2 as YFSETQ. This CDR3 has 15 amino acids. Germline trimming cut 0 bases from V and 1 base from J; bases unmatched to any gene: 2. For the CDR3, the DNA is TGCGCCAGCAGCTTGGGGCTAGCGGGCCAAGAGACCCAGTACTTC. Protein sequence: CASSLGLAGQETQYF.

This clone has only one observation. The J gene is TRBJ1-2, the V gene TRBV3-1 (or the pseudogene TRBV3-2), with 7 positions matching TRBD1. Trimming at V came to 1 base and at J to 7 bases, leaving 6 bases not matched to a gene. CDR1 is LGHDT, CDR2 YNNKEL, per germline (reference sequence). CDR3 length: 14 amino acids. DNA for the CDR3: TGTGCCAGCAGCCAAGGGAACGCAGGGGGTGGCTACACCTTC. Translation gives CASSQGNAGGGYTF.

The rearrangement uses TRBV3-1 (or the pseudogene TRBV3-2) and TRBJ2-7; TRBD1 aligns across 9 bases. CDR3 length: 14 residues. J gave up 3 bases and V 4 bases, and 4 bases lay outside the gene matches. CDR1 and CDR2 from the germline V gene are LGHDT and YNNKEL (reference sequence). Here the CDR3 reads CASSPKDRGYEQYF. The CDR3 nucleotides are TGTGCCAGCAGCCCTAAGGACAGGGGCTACGAGCAGTACTTC.

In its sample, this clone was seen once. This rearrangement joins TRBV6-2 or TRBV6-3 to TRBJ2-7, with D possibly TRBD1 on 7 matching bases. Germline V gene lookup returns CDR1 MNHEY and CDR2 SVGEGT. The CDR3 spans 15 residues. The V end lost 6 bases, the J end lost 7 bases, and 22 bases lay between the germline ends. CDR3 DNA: TGTGCCAGCAGCCCTAGACAGGGAGGCTTGTGGGAGCAGTACTTC. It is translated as CASSPRQGGLWEQYF.

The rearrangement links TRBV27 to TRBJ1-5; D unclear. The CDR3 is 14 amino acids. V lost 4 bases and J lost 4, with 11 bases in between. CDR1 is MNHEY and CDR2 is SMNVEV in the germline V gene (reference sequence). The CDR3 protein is CASSYSKFNQPQHF. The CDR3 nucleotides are TGTGCCAGCAGTTACTCGAAATTTAATCAGCCCCAGCATTTT.

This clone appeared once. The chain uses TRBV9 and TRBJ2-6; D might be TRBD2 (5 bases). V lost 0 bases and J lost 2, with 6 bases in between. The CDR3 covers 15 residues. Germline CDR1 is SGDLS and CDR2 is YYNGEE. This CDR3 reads CASSVVGTGANVLTF. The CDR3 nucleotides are TGTGCCAGCAGCGTAGTCGGGACTGGGGCCAACGTCCTGACTTTC.

Written as DNA, the CDR3 is TGTGCCAGTAGTAAACAGGGGGCGAGCAATCAGCCCCAGCATTTT. Residues: CASSKQGASNQPQHF. J is TRBJ1-5 and V is TRBV19; TRBD1 matches at 9 bases. The CDR3 contains 15 residues. J lost 1 base, V lost 4 bases, and 2 bases had no gene match. CDR1 is LNHDA and CDR2 is SQIVND in the germline V gene (reference sequence).

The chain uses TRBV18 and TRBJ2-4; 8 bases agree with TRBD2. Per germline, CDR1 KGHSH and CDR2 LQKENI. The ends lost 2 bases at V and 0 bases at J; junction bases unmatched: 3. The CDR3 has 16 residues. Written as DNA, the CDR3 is TGTGCCAGCTCACCAGTCGGGGGGGGAGCCAAAAACATTCAGTACTTC. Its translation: CASSPVGGGAKNIQYF.

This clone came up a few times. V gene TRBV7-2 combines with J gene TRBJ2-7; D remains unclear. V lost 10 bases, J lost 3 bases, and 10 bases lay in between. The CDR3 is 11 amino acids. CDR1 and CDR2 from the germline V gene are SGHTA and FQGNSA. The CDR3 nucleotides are TGTGCCACCCAGGATCACTACGAGCAGTACTTC. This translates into CATQDHYEQYF.

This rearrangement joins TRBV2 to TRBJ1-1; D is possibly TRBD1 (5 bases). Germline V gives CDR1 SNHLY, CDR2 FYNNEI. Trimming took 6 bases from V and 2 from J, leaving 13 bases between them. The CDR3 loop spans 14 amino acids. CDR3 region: CASRETALNTEAFF. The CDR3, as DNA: TGTGCCAGCAGAGAGACAGCTCTCAACACTGAAGCTTTCTTT. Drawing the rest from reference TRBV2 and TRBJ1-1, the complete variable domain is EPEVTQTPSHQVTQMGQEVILRCVPISNHLYFYWYRQILGQKVEFLVSFYNNEISEKSEIFDDQFSVERPDGSNFTLKIRSTKLEDSAMYFCASRETALNTEAFFGQGTRLTVV.

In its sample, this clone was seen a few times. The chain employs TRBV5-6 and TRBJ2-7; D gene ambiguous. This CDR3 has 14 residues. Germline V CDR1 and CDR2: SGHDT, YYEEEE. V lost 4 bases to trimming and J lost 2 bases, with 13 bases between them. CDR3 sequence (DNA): TGTGCCAGCAGCCCCACTGCAGGAACCTACGAGCAGTACTTC. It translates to CASSPTAGTYEQYF.